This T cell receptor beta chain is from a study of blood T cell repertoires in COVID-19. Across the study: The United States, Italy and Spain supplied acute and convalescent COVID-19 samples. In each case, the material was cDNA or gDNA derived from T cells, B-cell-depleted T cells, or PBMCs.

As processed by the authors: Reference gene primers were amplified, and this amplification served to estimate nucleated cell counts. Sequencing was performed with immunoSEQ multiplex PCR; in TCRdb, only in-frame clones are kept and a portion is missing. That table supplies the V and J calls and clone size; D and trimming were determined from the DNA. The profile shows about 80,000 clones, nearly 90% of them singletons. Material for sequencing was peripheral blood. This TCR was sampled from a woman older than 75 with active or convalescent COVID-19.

CDR3 loop: CATIAGGDEQFF. CDR3 DNA: TGTGCCACAATAGCGGGAGGCGATGAGCAGTTCTTC. The rearrangement links TRBV10-3 to TRBJ2-1; TRBD2 aligns across 10 bases. CDR1 and CDR2 from the germline V gene are ENHRY and SYGVKD. V gave up 10 bases and J gave up 8 bases; unmatched junction bases: 5. This CDR3 has 12 residues.